Following are 15 T cell receptor beta chains from one sample sequenced in a study of blood T cell repertoires in COVID-19. Some clones are missing from TCRdb's copy, which holds only in-frame ones; the method was immunoSEQ multiplex PCR. This table holds fewer than 200,000 clones, roughly 84% found once. Sequenced sample: PBMCs or T cells enriched from blood (not recorded which). All receptors derive from a woman aged 25 to 45 who had been exposed to COVID-19.

This chain joins TRBV18 and TRBJ1-2, with D unresolved. The germline V gene encodes CDR1 KGHSH and CDR2 LQKENI. CDR3 length: 15 residues. The V and J ends lost 3 bases and 4 bases respectively, with 15 bases between them. The CDR3 loop is CASSPMIDTVYGYTF. Here the CDR3 DNA reads TGTGCCAGCTCACCTATGATCGACACGGTCTATGGCTACACCTTC.

The chain recombines TRBV19 with TRBJ2-4; D not resolved. Trimming left V 0 bases short and J 0 bases short, with 15 bases between. CDR3 length: 18 residues. Germline lookup yields CDR1 LNHDA and CDR2 SQIVND (reference sequence). The CDR3 nucleotides are TGTGCCAGTAGTATAGAGTCCCCGACAAACCTAGCCAAAAACATTCAGTACTTC. Its protein product is CASSIESPTNLAKNIQYF.

CDR3 protein: CASSPPAGQGATGELFF. The CDR3 DNA reads as TGTGCCAGCTCACCACCGGCCGGACAGGGGGCTACCGGGGAGCTGTTTTTT. The chain recombines TRBV18 with TRBJ2-2; 11 nucleotides match TRBD1. J was trimmed by 5 bases and V by 0 bases; bases with no gene match: 5. Germline V gives CDR1 KGHSH, CDR2 LQKENI. CDR3 length: 17 residues.

The chain carries TRBV5-1 and TRBJ1-2, with D unresolved. Trimming left V 2 bases short and J 4 bases short, with 18 bases between. The CDR3 covers 16 residues. In germline, CDR1 is SGHRS, CDR2 YFSETQ. The CDR3, as DNA: TGCGCCAGCAGCTTAGGATCGGCAGGCCGGGGCTATGGCTACACCTTC. Amino acid sequence: CASSLGSAGRGYGYTF.

The CDR3 DNA follows: TGTGCCAGCAGCTTGCAGGGGGCGCGGAACACTGAAGCTTTCTTT. Translating gives CASSLQGARNTEAFF. The chain joins TRBV5-4 to TRBJ1-1; TRBD1 agrees at 8 bases. The CDR3 runs to 15 residues. V lost 1 base and J lost 1; bases outside the gene matches: 3. Germline V CDR1 and CDR2: SGHNT, YYREEE (reference sequence).

The chain carries TRBV7-3 and TRBJ2-2; 9 nucleotides match TRBD1. CDR1 and CDR2 from the germline V gene are SGHTA and FQGTGA. V gave up 5 bases and J gave up 2 bases; unmatched junction bases: 6. The CDR3 sequence is 16 residues long. For the CDR3, the DNA is TGTGCCAGCAGCCGGACAGGGGTTTTTAACACCGGGGAGCTGTTTTTT. This gives the protein CASSRTGVFNTGELFF.

This chain connects TRBV4-1 to TRBJ2-3, with D hard to call. CDR1 MGHRA and CDR2 YSYEKL come from the germline V gene. Trimming removed 7 bases from V and 5 bases from J, with 16 bases in between. This CDR3 is 14 amino acids long. The CDR3 DNA is TGCGCCAGCACCCCCTTAGTAAGAAGAGATACGCAGTATTTT. Translating it yields CASTPLVRRDTQYF.

The gene calls are TRBV7-9 and TRBJ1-6, with no clear D. Germline values: CDR1 SEHNR, CDR2 FQNEAQ (reference sequence). The CDR3 sequence is 17 residues long. V was cut by 5 bases and J by 1 base, with 15 bases left in between. The CDR3 bases are TGTGCCAGCAGCCCAACAACGGCAGGTTCCTATAATTCACCCCTCCACTTT. Translated: CASSPTTAGSYNSPLHF.

The chain combines TRBV7-3 with TRBJ2-2, with TRBD2 as a possible D gene (5 bases). Deletions cut 5 bases from V and 11 bases from J, with 15 bases between. Germline V gene sequence: CDR1 SGHTA, CDR2 FQGTGA. CDR3 size: 13 residues. The CDR3 bases are TGTGCCAGCAGCCTAGCTGTGTCCCCAGAGCTGTTTTTT. This gives the protein CASSLAVSPELFF.

The rearrangement joins TRBV13 to TRBJ1-1, with 8 positions matching TRBD1. In germline, CDR1 is PRHDT, CDR2 FYEKMQ (reference sequence). This CDR3 is built from 16 residues. V was pared by 3 bases and J by 7 bases, with 13 bases of the junction left unmatched. The CDR3 reads CASSFFRQGKGNEAFF. Here the CDR3 DNA reads TGTGCCAGCAGCTTTTTCCGACAGGGGAAAGGGAATGAAGCTTTCTTT. Full variable domain (outside the CDR3, taken from reference TRBV13 and TRBJ1-1): AAGVIQSPRHLIKEKRETATLKCYPIPRHDTVYWYQQGPGQDPQFLISFYEKMQSDKGSIPDRFSAQQFSDYHSELNMSSLELGDSALYFCASSFFRQGKGNEAFFGQGTRLTVV.

This clone was detected only once. This rearrangement joins TRBV7-2 to TRBJ2-2, with D possibly matching TRBD1 (5 bases). Germline CDR1 and CDR2: SGHTA and FQGNSA. V lost 5 bases and J 1 base, leaving 8 bases between the germline ends. The CDR3 runs 14 residues. Here the CDR3 reads CASSLDRNTGELFF. The CDR3 nucleotides read TGTGCCAGCAGCCTCGACAGGAACACCGGGGAGCTGTTTTTT.

V and J are TRBV19 and TRBJ1-1, with a weak D call TRBD1 (5 bases). This CDR3 region has 12 residues. V was pared by 9 bases and J by 4 bases, with 12 bases between. CDR1 LNHDA and CDR2 SQIVND come from the germline V gene (reference sequence). The CDR3, as DNA: TGTGCCAGCGACTGGGGGGGCACTGAAGCTTTCTTT. This translates into CASDWGGTEAFF.

The V and J genes are TRBV3-1 (or the pseudogene TRBV3-2) and TRBJ2-3, with D unresolved. This CDR3 is 12 amino acids long. Germline CDR1 and CDR2: LGHDT and YNNKEL (reference sequence). Trimming took off 3 bases at V and 2 bases at J, with 3 bases between the two ends. As DNA, the CDR3 is TGTGCCAGCAGCCATCACACAGATACGCAGTATTTT. Its protein is CASSHHTDTQYF.

A few counts support this clone. This chain links TRBV5-6 with TRBJ1-2, with D possibly being TRBD1 (6 bases). This CDR3 region has 13 residues. V was shortened by 4 bases and J by 4 bases, with 11 bases between the two germline ends. From germline, CDR1 is SGHDT and CDR2 YYEEEE. CDR3: CASSPRTVYGYTF. DNA for the CDR3: TGTGCCAGCAGCCCGAGGACAGTCTATGGCTACACCTTC.

This chain connects TRBV2 to TRBJ1-1, with 7 bases that match TRBD1. Germline CDR1 SNHLY, CDR2 FYNNEI. The CDR3 sequence is 13 residues long. The CDR3 loop is CLDYGTANTEAFF. The DNA of the CDR3 is TGTCTAGATTACGGGACAGCGAACACTGAAGCTTTCTTT.